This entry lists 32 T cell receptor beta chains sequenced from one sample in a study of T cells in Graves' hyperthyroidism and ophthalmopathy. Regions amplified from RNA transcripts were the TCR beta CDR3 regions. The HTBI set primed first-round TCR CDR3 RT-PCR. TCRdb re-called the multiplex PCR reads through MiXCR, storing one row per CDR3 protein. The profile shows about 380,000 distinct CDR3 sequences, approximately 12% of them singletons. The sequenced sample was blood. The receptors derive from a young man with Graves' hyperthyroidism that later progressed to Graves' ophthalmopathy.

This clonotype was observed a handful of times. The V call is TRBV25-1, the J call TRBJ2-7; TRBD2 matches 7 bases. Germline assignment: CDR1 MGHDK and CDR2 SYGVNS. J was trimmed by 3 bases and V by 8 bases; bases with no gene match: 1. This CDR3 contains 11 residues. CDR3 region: CASGGDYEQYF. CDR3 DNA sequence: TGTGCCAGCGGGGGGGACTACGAGCAGTACTTC.

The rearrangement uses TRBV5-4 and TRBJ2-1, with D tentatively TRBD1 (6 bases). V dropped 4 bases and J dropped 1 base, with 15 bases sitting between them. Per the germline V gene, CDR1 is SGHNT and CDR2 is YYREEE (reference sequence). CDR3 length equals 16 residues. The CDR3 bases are TGTGCCAGCAGCAACCAGGCAGGGGAATCCTACAATGAGCAGTTCTTC. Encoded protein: CASSNQAGESYNEQFF. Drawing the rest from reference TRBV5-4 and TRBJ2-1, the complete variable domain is ETGVTQSPTHLIKTRGQQVTLRCSSQSGHNTVSWYQQALGQGPQFIFQYYREEENGRGNFPPRFSGLQFPNYSSELNVNALELDDSALYLCASSNQAGESYNEQFFGPGTRLTVL.

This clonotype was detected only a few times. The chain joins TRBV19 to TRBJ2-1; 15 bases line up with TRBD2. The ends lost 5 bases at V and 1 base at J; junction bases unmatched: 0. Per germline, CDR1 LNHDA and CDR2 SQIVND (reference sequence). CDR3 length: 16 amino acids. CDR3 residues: CASSGTSGGSYNEQFF. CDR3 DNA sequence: TGTGCCAGTAGTGGGACTAGCGGGGGGTCCTACAATGAGCAGTTCTTC.

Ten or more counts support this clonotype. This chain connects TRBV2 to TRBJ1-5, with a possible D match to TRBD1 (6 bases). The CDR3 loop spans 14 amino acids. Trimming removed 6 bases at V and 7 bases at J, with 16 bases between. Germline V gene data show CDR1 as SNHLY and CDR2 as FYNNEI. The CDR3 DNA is TGTGCCAGCAGCGAACAGGGAACTCGACAGCCCCAGCATTTT. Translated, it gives CASSEQGTRQPQHF.

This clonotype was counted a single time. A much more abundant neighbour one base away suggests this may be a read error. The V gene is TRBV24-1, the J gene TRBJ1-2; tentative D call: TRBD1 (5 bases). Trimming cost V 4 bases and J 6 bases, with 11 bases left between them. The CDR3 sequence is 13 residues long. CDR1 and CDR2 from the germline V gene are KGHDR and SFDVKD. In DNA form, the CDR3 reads TGTGCCACCAGTGACCGCAGGGAGGATGGCTACACCTTC. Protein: CATSDRREDGYTF.

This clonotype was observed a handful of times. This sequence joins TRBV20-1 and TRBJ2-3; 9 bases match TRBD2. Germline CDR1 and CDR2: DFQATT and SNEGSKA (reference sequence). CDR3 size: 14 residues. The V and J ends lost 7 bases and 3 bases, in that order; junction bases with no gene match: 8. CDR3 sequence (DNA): TGCAGTGGCACTCCGGGACTAGCAACAGATACGCAGTATTTT. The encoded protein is CSGTPGLATDTQYF.

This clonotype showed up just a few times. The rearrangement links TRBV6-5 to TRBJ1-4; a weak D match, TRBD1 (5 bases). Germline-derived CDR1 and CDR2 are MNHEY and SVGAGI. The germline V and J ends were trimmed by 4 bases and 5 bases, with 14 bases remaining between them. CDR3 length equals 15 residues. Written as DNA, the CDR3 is TGTGCCAGCAGTTTGTGGCAGGGTGGGAATGAAAAACTGTTTTTT. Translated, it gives CASSLWQGGNEKLFF.

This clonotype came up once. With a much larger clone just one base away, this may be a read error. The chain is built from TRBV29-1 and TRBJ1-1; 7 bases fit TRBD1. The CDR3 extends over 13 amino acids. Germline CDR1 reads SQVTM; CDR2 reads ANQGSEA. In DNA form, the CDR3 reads TGCAGCGTTGGTGCGGGACAGTACACTGAAGCTCTCTTT. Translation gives CSVGAGQYTEALF.

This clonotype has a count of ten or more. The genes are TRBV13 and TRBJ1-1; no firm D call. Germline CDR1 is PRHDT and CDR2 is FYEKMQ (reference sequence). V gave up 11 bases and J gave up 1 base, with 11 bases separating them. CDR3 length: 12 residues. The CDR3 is CAPLTPNTEAFF. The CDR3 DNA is TGTGCCCCCTTAACACCGAACACTGAAGCTTTCTTT. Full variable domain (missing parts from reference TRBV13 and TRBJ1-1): AAGVIQSPRHLIKEKRETATLKCYPIPRHDTVYWYQQGPGQDPQFLISFYEKMQSDKGSIPDRFSAQQFSDYHSELNMSSLELGDSALYFCAPLTPNTEAFFGQGTRLTVV.

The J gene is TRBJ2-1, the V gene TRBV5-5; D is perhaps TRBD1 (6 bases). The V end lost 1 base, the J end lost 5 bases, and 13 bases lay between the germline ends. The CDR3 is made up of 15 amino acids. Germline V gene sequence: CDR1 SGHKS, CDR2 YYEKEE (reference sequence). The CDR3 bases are TGTGCCAGCAGCTTGAGGGGGTACCCGGACAATGAGCAGTTCTTC. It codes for CASSLRGYPDNEQFF. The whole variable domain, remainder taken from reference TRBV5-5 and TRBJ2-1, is DAGVTQSPTHLIKTRGQQVTLRCSPISGHKSVSWYQQVLGQGPQFIFQYYEKEERGRGNFPDRFSARQFPNYSSELNVNALLLGDSALYLCASSLRGYPDNEQFFGPGTRLTVL.

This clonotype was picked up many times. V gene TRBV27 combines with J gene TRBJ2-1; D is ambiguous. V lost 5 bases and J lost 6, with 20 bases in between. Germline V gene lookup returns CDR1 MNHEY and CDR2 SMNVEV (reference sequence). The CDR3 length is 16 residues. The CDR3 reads CASSPRGPAIGNEQFF. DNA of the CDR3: TGTGCCAGCAGTCCTCGCGGACCGGCCATTGGCAATGAGCAGTTCTTC.

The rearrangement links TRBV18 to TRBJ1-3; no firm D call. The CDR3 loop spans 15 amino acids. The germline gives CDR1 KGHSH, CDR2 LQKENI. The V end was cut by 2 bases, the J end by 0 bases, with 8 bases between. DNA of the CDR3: TGTGCCAGCTCACCAGCGAGGAGCTCTGGAAACACCATATATTTT. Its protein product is CASSPARSSGNTIYF.

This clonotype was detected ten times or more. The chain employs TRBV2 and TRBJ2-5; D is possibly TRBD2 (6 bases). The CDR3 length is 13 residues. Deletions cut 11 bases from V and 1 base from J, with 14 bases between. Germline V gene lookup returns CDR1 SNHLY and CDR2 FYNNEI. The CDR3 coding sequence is TGTGCCGCGGGACGGGACTCCCAAGAGACCCAGTACTTC. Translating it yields CAAGRDSQETQYF.

The CDR3 is CAWTAYSGNTIYF. In DNA, the CDR3 is TGTGCCTGGACAGCCTACTCTGGAAACACCATATATTTT. The chain is built from TRBV30 and TRBJ1-3, with D unclear. Trimming stripped 4 bases from V and 0 bases from J, with 7 bases between. Per germline, CDR1 GTSNPN and CDR2 SVGIG (reference sequence). The CDR3 has 13 residues. The entire variable domain, with the rest obtained from reference TRBV30 and TRBJ1-3, is as follows: SQTIHQWPATLVQPVGSPLSLECTVEGTSNPNLYWYRQAAGRGLQLLFYSVGIGQISSEVPQNLSASRPQDRQFILSSKKLLLSDSGFYLCAWTAYSGNTIYFGEGSWLTVV.

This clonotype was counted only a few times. In DNA, the CDR3 is TGCAGTGCTAGAGGAGGGGTTAATTCACCCCTCCACTTT. Protein sequence: CSARGGVNSPLHF. The chain uses TRBV20-1 and TRBJ1-6; TRBD1 might be the D (5 bases). Germline-derived CDR1 and CDR2 are DFQATT and SNEGSKA (reference sequence). Trimming took off 1 base at V and 6 bases at J, with 7 bases between the two ends. The CDR3 contains 13 residues.

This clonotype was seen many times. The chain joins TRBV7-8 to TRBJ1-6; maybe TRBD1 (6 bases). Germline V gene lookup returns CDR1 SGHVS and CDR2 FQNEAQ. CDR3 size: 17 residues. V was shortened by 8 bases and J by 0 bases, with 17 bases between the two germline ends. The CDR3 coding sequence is TGTGCCAGCCTACTTGGGGGGGGGGCCTCCTATAATTCACCCCTCCACTTT. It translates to CASLLGGGASYNSPLHF.

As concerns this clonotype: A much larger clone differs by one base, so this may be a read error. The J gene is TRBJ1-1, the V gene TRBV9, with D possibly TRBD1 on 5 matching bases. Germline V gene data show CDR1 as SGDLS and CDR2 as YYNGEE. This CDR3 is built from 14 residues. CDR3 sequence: CASSTGTLNTEASF. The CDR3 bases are TGTGCCAGCAGCACCGGGACCTTGAACACTGAAGCTTCCTTT.

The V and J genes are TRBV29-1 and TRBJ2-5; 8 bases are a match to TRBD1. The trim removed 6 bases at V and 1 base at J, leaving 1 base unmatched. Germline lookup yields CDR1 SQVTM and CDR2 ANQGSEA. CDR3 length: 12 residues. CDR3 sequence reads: CSVDRVQETQYF. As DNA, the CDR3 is TGCAGCGTGGACAGGGTCCAAGAGACCCAGTACTTC. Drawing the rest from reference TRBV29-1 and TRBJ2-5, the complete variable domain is SAVISQKPSRDICQRGTSLTIQCQVDSQVTMMFWYRQQPGQSLTLIATANQGSEATYESGFVIDKFPISRPNLTFSTLTVSNMSPEDSSIYLCSVDRVQETQYFGPGTRLLVL.

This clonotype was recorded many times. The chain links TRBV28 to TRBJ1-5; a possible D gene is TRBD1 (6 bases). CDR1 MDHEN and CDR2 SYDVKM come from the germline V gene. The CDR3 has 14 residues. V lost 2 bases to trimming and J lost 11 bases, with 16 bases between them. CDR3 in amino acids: CASSLPGKGVSQHF. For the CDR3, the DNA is TGTGCCAGCAGTTTACCGGGCAAGGGGGTATCCCAGCATTTT.

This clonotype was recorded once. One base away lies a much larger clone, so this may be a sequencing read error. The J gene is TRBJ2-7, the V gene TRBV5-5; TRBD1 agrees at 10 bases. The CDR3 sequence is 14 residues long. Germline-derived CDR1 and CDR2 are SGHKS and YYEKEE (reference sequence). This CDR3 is CASKDRGRVDDQYF. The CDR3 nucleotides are TGTGCCAGCAAAGACAGGGGGCGCGTTGACGATCAGTACTTC.

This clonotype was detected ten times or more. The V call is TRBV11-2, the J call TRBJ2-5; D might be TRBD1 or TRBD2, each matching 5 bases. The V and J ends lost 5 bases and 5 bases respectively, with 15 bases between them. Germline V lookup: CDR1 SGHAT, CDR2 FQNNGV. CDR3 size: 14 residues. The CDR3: CASSPRWGIETQYF. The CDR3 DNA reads TGTGCCAGCAGCCCTAGGTGGGGGATCGAGACCCAGTACTTC.

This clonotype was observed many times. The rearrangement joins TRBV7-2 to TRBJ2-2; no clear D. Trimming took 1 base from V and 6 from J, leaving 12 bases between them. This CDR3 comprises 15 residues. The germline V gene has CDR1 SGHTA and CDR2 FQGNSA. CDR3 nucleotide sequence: TGTGCCAGCAGCTTAGTGGCACCGGCCCCCGGGGAGCTGTTTTTT. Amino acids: CASSLVAPAPGELFF.

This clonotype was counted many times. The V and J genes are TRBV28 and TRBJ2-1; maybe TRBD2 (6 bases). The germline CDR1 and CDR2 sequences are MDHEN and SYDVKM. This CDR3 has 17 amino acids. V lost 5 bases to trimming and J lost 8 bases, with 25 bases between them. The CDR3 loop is CASSPDRRTTWGDEQFF. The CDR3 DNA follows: TGTGCCAGCAGTCCCGACCGACGGACAACCTGGGGGGATGAGCAGTTCTTC.

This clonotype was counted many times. DNA of the CDR3: TGTGCCAGCGGGAAGGCAAACAATGAGCAGTTCTTC. Protein sequence: CASGKANNEQFF. J is TRBJ2-1 and V is TRBV27; no reliable D call. Deletions cut 8 bases from V and 5 bases from J, with 10 bases between. Germline-derived CDR1 and CDR2 are MNHEY and SMNVEV (reference sequence). There are 12 residues in the CDR3.

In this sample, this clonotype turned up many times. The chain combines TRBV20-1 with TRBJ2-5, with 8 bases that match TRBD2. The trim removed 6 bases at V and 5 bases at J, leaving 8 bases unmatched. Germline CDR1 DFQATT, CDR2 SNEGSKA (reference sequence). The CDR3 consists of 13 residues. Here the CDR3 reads CSASGGASETQYF. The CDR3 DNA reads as TGCAGTGCCTCCGGGGGGGCGAGCGAGACCCAGTACTTC.

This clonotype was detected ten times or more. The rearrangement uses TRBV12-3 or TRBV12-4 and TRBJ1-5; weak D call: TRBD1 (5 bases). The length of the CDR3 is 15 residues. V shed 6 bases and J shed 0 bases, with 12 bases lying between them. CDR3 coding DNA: TGTGCCAGCAGCCTGCAGGGCTTTAGCAATCAGCCCCAGCATTTT. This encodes CASSLQGFSNQPQHF.

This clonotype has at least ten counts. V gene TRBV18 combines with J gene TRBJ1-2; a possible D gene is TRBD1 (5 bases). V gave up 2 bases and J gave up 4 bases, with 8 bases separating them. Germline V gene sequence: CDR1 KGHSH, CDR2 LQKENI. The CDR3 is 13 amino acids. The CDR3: CASSPDSSYGYTF. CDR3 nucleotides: TGTGCCAGCTCACCAGACAGTTCCTATGGCTACACCTTC.

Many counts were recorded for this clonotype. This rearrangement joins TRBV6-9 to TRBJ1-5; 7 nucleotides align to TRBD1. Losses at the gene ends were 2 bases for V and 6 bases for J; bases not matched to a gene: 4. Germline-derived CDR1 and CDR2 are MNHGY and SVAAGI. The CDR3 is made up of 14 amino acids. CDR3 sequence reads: CASSYRQGVQPQHF. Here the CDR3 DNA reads TGTGCCAGCAGTTATAGACAGGGAGTTCAGCCCCAGCATTTT.

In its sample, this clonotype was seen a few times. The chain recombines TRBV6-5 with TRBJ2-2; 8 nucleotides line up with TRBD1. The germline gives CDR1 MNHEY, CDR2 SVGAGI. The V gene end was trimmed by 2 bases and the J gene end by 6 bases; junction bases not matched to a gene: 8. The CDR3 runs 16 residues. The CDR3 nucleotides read TGTGCCAGCAGTTACCGGGGACAGGTGAAAGCCGGGGAGCTGTTTTTT. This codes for CASSYRGQVKAGELFF.

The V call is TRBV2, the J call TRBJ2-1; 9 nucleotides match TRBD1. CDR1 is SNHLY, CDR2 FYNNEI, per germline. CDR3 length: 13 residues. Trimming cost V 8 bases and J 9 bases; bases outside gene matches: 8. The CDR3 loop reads CASGWTGAGEQFF. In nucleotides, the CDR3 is TGTGCCAGCGGCTGGACAGGGGCGGGTGAGCAGTTCTTC.

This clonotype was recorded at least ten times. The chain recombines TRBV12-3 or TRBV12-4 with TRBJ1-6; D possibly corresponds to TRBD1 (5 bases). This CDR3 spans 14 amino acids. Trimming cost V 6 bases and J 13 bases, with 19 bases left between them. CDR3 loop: CASSPRDPRDPLHF. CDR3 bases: TGTGCCAGCAGCCCTCGGGACCCCAGGGATCCCCTCCACTTT.

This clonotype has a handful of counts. The CDR3 DNA follows: TGCGCCAGCAGCTTGGGGAGTCTTGGCGGGGGAGAGACCCAGTACTTC. Translating it yields CASSLGSLGGGETQYF. This chain connects TRBV5-1 to TRBJ2-5; 7 positions agree with TRBD2. Germline V CDR1 and CDR2: SGHRS, YFSETQ. After removal of 0 bases from V and 4 bases from J, the junction contained 9 bases not matched to a gene. This CDR3 contains 16 residues.